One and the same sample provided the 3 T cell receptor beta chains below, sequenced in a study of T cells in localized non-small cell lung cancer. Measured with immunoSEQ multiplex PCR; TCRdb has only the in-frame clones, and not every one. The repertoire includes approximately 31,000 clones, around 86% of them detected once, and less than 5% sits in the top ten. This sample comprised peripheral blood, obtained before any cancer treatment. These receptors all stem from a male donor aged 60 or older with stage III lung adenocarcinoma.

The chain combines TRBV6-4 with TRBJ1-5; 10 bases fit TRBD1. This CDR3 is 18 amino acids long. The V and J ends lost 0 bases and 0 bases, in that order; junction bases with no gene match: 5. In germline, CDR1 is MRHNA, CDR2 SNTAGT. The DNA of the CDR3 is TGTGCCAGCAGTGACTCCGGGACAGGGGTCAGTAGCAATCAGCCCCAGCATTTT. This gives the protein CASSDSGTGVSSNQPQHF.

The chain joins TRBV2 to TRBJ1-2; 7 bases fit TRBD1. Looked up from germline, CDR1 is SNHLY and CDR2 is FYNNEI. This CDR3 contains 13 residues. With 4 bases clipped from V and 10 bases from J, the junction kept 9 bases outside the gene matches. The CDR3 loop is CASSVRQGDLYTF. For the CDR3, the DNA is TGTGCCAGCAGTGTCAGGCAGGGGGACCTCTACACCTTC.

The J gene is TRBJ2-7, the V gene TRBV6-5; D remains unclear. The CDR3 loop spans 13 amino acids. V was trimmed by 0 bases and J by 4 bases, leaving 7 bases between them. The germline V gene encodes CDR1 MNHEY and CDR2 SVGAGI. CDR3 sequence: CASSYSGEYEQYF. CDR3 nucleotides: TGTGCCAGCAGTTACTCTGGGGAATACGAGCAGTACTTC.